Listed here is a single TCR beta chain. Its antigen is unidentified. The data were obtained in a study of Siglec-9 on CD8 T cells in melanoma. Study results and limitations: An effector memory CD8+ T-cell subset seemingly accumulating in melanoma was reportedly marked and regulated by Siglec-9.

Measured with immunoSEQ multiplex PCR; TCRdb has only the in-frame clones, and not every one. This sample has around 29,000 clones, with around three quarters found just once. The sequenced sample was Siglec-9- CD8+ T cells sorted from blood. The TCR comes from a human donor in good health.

As DNA, the CDR3 is TGTGCCAGCAGTTCAGCAGTGAACTCTGGAAACACCATATATTTT. It translates to CASSSAVNSGNTIYF. J is TRBJ1-3 and V is TRBV6-5, with D unclear. The CDR3 covers 15 residues. Germline values: CDR1 MNHEY, CDR2 SVGAGI. Trimming shortened V by 4 bases and J by 0 bases, and 10 bases separated the two germline ends.